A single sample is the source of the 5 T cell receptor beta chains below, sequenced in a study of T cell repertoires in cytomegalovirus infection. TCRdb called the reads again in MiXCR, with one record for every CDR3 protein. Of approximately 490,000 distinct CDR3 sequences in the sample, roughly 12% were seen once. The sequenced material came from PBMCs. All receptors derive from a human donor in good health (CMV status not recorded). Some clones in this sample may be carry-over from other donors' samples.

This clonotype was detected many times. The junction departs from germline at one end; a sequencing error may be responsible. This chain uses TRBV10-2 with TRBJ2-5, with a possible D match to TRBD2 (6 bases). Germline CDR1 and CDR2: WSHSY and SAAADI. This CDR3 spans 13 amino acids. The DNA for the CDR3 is TGCGCGAGCACAGCGGGTCGGGGAGAGACCCAGTACTTC. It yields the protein CASTAGRGETQYF.

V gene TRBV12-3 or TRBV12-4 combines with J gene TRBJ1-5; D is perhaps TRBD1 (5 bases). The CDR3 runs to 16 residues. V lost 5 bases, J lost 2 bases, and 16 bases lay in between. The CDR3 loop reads CASSPGRVLRNQPQHF. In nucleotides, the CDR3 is TGTGCCAGCAGTCCAGGGAGGGTGTTACGCAATCAGCCCCAGCATTTT.

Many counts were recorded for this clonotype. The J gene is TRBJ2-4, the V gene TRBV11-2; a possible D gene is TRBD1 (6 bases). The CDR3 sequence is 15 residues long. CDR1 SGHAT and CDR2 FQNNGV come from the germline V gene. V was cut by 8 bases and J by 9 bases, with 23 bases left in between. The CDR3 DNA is TGTGCCAGCGAAAAAGGGAACCGGGACATTAGCATTCAGTACTTC. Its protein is CASEKGNRDISIQYF.

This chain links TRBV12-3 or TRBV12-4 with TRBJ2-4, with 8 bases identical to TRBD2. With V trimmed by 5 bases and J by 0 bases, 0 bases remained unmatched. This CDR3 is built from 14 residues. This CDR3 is CASSGTRAKNIQYF. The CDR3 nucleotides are TGTGCCAGCAGTGGGACTAGAGCCAAAAACATTCAGTACTTC.

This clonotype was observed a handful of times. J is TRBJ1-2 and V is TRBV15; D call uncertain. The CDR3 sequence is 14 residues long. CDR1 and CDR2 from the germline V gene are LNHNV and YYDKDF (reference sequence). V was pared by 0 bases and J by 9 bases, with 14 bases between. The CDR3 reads CATSRDGIRESYTF. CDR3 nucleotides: TGTGCCACCAGCAGAGATGGGATCAGAGAAAGCTACACCTTC.